This T cell receptor beta chain was identified during a study of blood T cells in healthy people across ages. For this clonotype: This could be a read error, since a much larger clone is one nucleotide away.

Sample-barcoded 5' priming and a J-beta primer mix drove a second PCR of roughly 7 to 11 cycles. TCRdb independently ran MiXCR on the 5' RACE reads; one entry per CDR3 protein. Counted here are around 780,000 distinct CDR3 sequences, roughly 24% occurring once; the ten biggest clones make up 3%. This CDR3 region has 18 residues. Germline V gene lookup returns CDR1 MNHNS and CDR2 SASEGT. V was cut by 1 base and J by 5 bases, with 20 bases left in between. The same data also contributed to another study, on T cells of mothers and their children. That source adds: The cDNA synthesis received all extracted RNA, at around 1.6 ug per 15 ul.

The J gene is TRBJ2-2, the V gene TRBV6-1; D is perhaps TRBD1 or TRBD2 (6 bases each). The sequenced sample was blood. This clonotype originated in a boy aged 5-17 years in good health. The CDR3 coding sequence is TGTGCCAGCAGTGAAGGCCACGGACAGCGGGCACGTACCGGGGAGCTGTTTTTT. Its protein is CASSEGHGQRARTGELFF.